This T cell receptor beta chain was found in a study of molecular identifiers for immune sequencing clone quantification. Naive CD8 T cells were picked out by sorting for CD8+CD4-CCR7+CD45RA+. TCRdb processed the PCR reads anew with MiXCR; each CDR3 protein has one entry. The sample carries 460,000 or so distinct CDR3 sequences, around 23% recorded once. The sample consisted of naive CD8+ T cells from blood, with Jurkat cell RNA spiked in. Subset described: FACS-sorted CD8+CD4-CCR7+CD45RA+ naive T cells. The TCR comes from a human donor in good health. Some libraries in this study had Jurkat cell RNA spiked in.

CDR3 loop: CASSPGTLFEQYF. DNA of the CDR3: TGTGCCAGCAGCCCCGGGACCCTTTTCGAGCAGTACTTC. The rearrangement joins TRBV11-2 to TRBJ2-7; D is possibly TRBD1 or TRBD2 (5 bases each). This CDR3 has 13 residues. CDR1 is SGHAT, CDR2 FQNNGV, per germline. V shed 5 bases and J shed 6 bases, with 14 bases lying between them.